This T cell receptor beta chain was captured in a study of cytomegalovirus exposure and HLA in healthy donors. Whole-study context: The Caucasian-associated ancestry cluster held around four fifths of 300 to 500 genotyped donors. Study-wide results and caveats: The authors later found TCR association rates varying by HLA locus, with DRB1 most and HLA-C fewest. It was taken for granted in presence/absence analyses that sequencing depth across donors was roughly uniform.

Trimming shortened V by 5 bases and J by 6 bases, and 10 bases separated the two germline ends. The CDR3 has 11 amino acids. The germline V gene has CDR1 DFQATT and CDR2 SNEGSKA (reference sequence). Both 60 Vbeta primers and 13 Jbeta primers went into the PCR. Study processing details: Per a later analysis, the number of unique TCR beta chains was 75 million to 90 million, of which 9 million to 12 million were shared. TCRdb's copy holds only in-frame clones and misses some; the assay was immunoSEQ multiplex PCR. The V and J calls and the clone size are those of that table, but D and trimming were determined from the DNA. The repertoire holds 160,000 or so clones, with about four fifths as singletons. To note about this clone: What it recognizes is unknown.

The rearrangement joins TRBV20-1 to TRBJ1-1; D uncertain. The clonotype comes from a woman in her forties or fifties in good health and CMV-seronegative. The sequenced material came from PBMCs. CDR3 bases: TGCAGTGCTTCCTGGGAGGCTGAAGCTTTCTTT. This gives the protein CSASWEAEAFF.